This record concerns one T cell receptor (beta chain) sequence. The target antigen is unknown. This entry is derived from a study of OX40 agonist ivuxolimab in advanced cancers. Notes on the study in general: With doses of 0.1 to 3.0 mg/kg, CD4+ and CD8+ blood T cells had undergone clonal expansion by week 6. On average, a greater number of expanded clones characterised CD8+ T cells relative to CD4+.

Sequenced by immunoSEQ multiplex PCR; TCRdb stores in-frame clones only, minus some. Of some 87,000 clones in the sample, 94% were seen once. In germline, CDR1 is MGHRA, CDR2 YSYEKL. V shed 11 bases and J shed 5 bases, with 9 bases lying between them. This CDR3 has 10 amino acids. This specimen was CD4+ or CD8+ T cells sorted from blood, taken in a trial of the OX40 agonist ivuxolimab. The rearrangement joins TRBV4-1 to TRBJ1-2; no reliable D call. This receptor was identified in an adult with an advanced solid tumor such as melanoma, head and neck, liver or kidney cancer. The CDR3 region is CAVKGYGYTF. As DNA, the CDR3 is TGCGCCGTTAAAGGGTATGGCTACACCTTC.